A single sample is the source of the 9 T cell receptor beta chains below, sequenced in a study of blood T cells in healthy people across ages. For the second PCR, which ran for about 6 to 12 cycles, a sample-barcoded 5' primer and a J-beta primer mix were used. TCRdb recomputed calls from the 5' RACE reads with MiXCR, one row per CDR3 protein. The sample carries hundreds of thousands of distinct CDR3 sequences, about 20% recorded once. Material for sequencing was blood. The source is a man in his 70s in good health.

There are a few counts of this clonotype. The chain carries TRBV25-1 and TRBJ2-3; the D gene is possibly TRBD2 (6 bases). This CDR3 contains 16 residues. V lost 4 bases and J lost 0, with 14 bases in between. Germline V gene lookup returns CDR1 MGHDK and CDR2 SYGVNS. For the CDR3, the DNA is TGTGCCAGCAGTGCAGCCGGGAGAAGCAGCACAGATACGCAGTATTTT. Translating it yields CASSAAGRSSTDTQYF.

This clonotype was picked up a small number of times. The J gene is TRBJ1-2, the V gene TRBV10-3; D gene uncertain. From germline, CDR1 is ENHRY and CDR2 SYGVKD. V lost 2 bases and J 2 bases, leaving 9 bases between the germline ends. The length of the CDR3 is 14 residues. This CDR3 is CAISEADGNYGYTF. CDR3 sequence (DNA): TGTGCCATCAGTGAGGCGGACGGAAACTATGGCTACACCTTC.

The chain uses TRBV19 and TRBJ2-6; D remains unclear. V lost 7 bases to trimming and J lost 4 bases, with 14 bases between them. Germline CDR1 is LNHDA and CDR2 is SQIVND (reference sequence). CDR3 size: 15 residues. CDR3 residues: CASTPLTVGANVLTF. The CDR3 DNA is TGTGCCAGTACGCCGCTCACTGTAGGGGCCAACGTCCTGACTTTC.

This clonotype has only a few counts. Since the CDR3 does not end with the conserved phenylalanine or tryptophan, this likely comes from a read error. The chain uses TRBV7-2 and TRBJ2-3; tentative D call: TRBD1 (6 bases). This CDR3 comprises 14 residues. V was pared by 2 bases and J by 5 bases, with 11 bases between. Germline V CDR1 and CDR2: SGHTA, FQGNSA. The CDR3 here is CASSLSGQLDTQYS. The DNA for the CDR3 is TGTGCCAGCAGCTTATCCGGACAGCTAGATACGCAGTATTCT.

The rearrangement joins TRBV3-1 to TRBJ2-5; 11 bases align to TRBD1. The DNA end lines up better with TRBJ2-1; the J call may be wrong. The length of the CDR3 is 15 residues. Looked up from germline, CDR1 is LGHDT and CDR2 is YNNKEL (reference sequence). CDR3 sequence reads: CASSQRDRGVDEQFF. The DNA of the CDR3 is TGTGCCAGCAGCCAAAGGGACAGGGGGGTCGATGAGCAGTTCTTC.

The V gene is TRBV7-2, the J gene TRBJ2-3; the D gene is possibly TRBD1 (5 bases). Per germline, CDR1 SGHTA and CDR2 FQGNSA. This CDR3 region has 14 residues. V was cut by 5 bases and J by 2 bases, with 11 bases left in between. DNA for the CDR3: TGTGCCAGCAGCATAGGGGAAAACACAGATACGCAGTATTTT. It translates to CASSIGENTDTQYF.

The rearrangement links TRBV2 to TRBJ2-5; D may correspond to TRBD1 or TRBD2 (6 bases each). The assigned J gene may be wrong: the sequence end matches TRBJ2-7 better. CDR1 SNHLY and CDR2 FYNNEI come from the germline V gene. The CDR3 runs 16 residues. CDR3 sequence (DNA): TGTGCCAGCAGTGAAGCGGGGGGCAAAAGCTCCTACGAGCAGTACTTC. Its protein is CASSEAGGKSSYEQYF.

The rearrangement links TRBV18 to TRBJ1-2; 10 bases are shared with TRBD1. Germline loops: CDR1 KGHSH, CDR2 LQKENI. The CDR3 has 13 residues. The J segment lost 8 bases and the V segment lost 4 bases, leaving 4 bases of the junction unmatched. The CDR3 protein is CASSRQGANGYTF. As DNA, the CDR3 is TGTGCCAGCTCACGACAGGGGGCAAACGGCTACACCTTC. The full variable domain, rest sourced from reference TRBV18 and TRBJ1-2, is NAGVMQNPRHLVRRRGQEARLRCSPMKGHSHVYWYRQLPEEGLKFMVYLQKENIIDESGMPKERFSAEFPKEGPSILRIQQVVRGDSAAYFCASSRQGANGYTFGSGTRLTVV.

V usage is TRBV7-2 and J usage is TRBJ1-4; D may be TRBD1 (5 bases). Trimming pared 0 bases from V and 7 bases from J, leaving 9 bases between. This CDR3 comprises 14 residues. CDR1 is SGHTA, CDR2 FQGNSA, per germline. CDR3 loop: CASSLAGGSEKLFF. CDR3 sequence (DNA): TGTGCCAGCAGCTTAGCCGGGGGTTCTGAAAAACTGTTTTTT.